These T cell receptor beta chains were read from a single sample in a study of T cells in Graves' hyperthyroidism and ophthalmopathy. Each CDR3 protein gets one entry after TCRdb re-called the multiplex PCR reads with MiXCR. The profile shows nearly 600,000 distinct CDR3 sequences, 14% of them singletons. Specimen: blood. All receptors come from a woman aged 18-30 years with Graves' ophthalmopathy. Both conserved end residues are part of each CDR3. The D gene is left open where the match is weak. Not all rows give a size; the values are once, few, many and, for expanded clones, a class.

-	TRBJ1-6	13	many	TRBV7-9	TGTGCCAGCAGCTTAGCGTACCCATCAACCCTCCACTTT	CASSLAYPSTLHF
-	TRBJ2-6	14	few	TRBV19	TGTGCCTTTCAGGGACGGTCTGGGGCCAACGTCCTGACTTTC	CAFQGRSGANVLTF
-	TRBJ2-5	14	many	TRBV11-2	TGTGCCAGCAGCTTAGGGCAGGGTAGGGAGACCCAGTACTTC	CASSLGQGRETQYF
TRBD2	TRBJ2-7	13	many	TRBV28	TGTGCCAGCAGGCTAGCGGACTCCTACGAGCAGTACTTC	CASRLADSYEQYF
TRBD2	TRBJ2-7	15	many	TRBV20-1	TGCAGTGCTAGGGGACTAGCGGGTTATACCTACGAGCAGTACTTC	CSARGLAGYTYEQYF
-	TRBJ1-5	12	once	TRBV6-2/TRBV6-3	TGTGCCAGCAGGGTAGGGCGGCAGCCCCAGCATTTT	CASRVGRQPQHF
-	TRBJ2-7	12	many	TRBV7-9	TGTGCCAGCAGCCTCTGGGGTCGGGAGCAGTACTTC	CASSLWGREQYF
-	TRBJ1-1	13	-	TRBV6-2/TRBV6-3	TGTGCCTCCTGGGGCGGGATGAACACTGAAGCTTTCTTT	CASWGGMNTEAFF
TRBD1	TRBJ1-5	16	few	TRBV10-2	TGCGCCAGCAGTGAGCCCGGCGGGACAGGGAATGAGCCCCAGCATTTT	CASSEPGGTGNEPQHF
-	TRBJ1-5	16	few	TRBV29-1	TGCAGCGTTGAGACCGGGGGAAGACGTAGCAATCAGCCCCAGCATTTT	CSVETGGRRSNQPQHF
TRBD2	TRBJ2-1	20	many	TRBV20-1	TGCAGTGCTAGAGAGGGGGGGACTAGCGGGAGTTCCAGCTCCTACAATGAGCAGTTCTTC	CSAREGGTSGSSSSYNEQFF
-	TRBJ2-5	15	many	TRBV11-1	TGTGCCAGCAGCCCCACCGCCCCAGGAGCAGGGGCCCAGTACTTC	CASSPTAPGAGAQYF
-	TRBJ1-2	15	many	TRBV20-1	TGCAGTGCTAGAGATCGGGGTTTTGCCTTCTATGGCTACACCTTC	CSARDRGFAFYGYTF
-	TRBJ1-2	14	-	TRBV6-6	TGTGCCAGCAGTTACTCGATGGGCCAGTATGGCTACACCTTC	CASSYSMGQYGYTF
-	TRBJ2-3	10	-	TRBV28	TGTGCCAGCAGTTTCCGGGCGCAGTATTTT	CASSFRAQYF
-	TRBJ1-3	12	-	TRBV6-1	TGTGCCACGAAGGGTACAGGGAACACCATATATTTT	CATKGTGNTIYF
-	TRBJ2-1	15	many	TRBV7-9	TGTGCCAGCAGCTCCTCGCGGGGCGAAAATAATGAGCAGTTCTTC	CASSSSRGENNEQFF
-	TRBJ1-1	11	many	TRBV10-3	TGTGCCATCAGTGGGGACTTTGAAGCTTTCTTT	CAISGDFEAFF
-	TRBJ2-3	16	many	TRBV5-1	TGCGCCAGCAGCTTAGGGGCGGGATTCAAAACAGATACGCAGTATTTT	CASSLGAGFKTDTQYF
-	TRBJ1-1	12	many	TRBV7-6	TGTGCCATAAAGGGCTCGAACACTGAAGCTTTCTTT	CAIKGSNTEAFF
-	TRBJ2-2	18	-	TRBV4-2	TGTGCCAGCAGCCAAGAACATCGGGGGAAAAGGGACACCGGGGAGCTGTTTTTT	CASSQEHRGKRDTGELFF
-	TRBJ2-5	13	-	TRBV3-1	TGTGCCAGCAGCCAAGGCCCGTCCGGGACCCAGTACTTC	CASSQGPSGTQYF
-	TRBJ2-5	19	-	TRBV5-5	TGTGCCAGCAGCTCTGGGGTGGGGCAGGCAAGAGGGTACCAAGAGACCCAGTACTTC	CASSSGVGQARGYQETQYF
-	TRBJ1-5	14	many	TRBV7-9	TGTGCCAGCAGCTCAACAGGGAGCAATCAGCCCCAGCATTTT	CASSSTGSNQPQHF
-	TRBJ2-3	18	many	TRBV4-2	TGTGCCAGCAGCCAAGATGTCGTGGGACGGACGGGGCTCGATACGCAGTATTTT	CASSQDVVGRTGLDTQYF
TRBD1	TRBJ1-5	14	many	TRBV6-1	TGTGCCAGCCTCCGTACAGGGGGCGACCAGCCCCAGCATTTT	CASLRTGGDQPQHF
-	TRBJ1-5	14	many	TRBV19	TGTGCCAGTAGTATACAGGGAAGCAATCAGCCCCAGCATTTT	CASSIQGSNQPQHF
-	TRBJ1-5	14	few	TRBV7-2	TGTGCCAGCAGCTTAGCGAGCAGGGGTCAGCCCCAGCATTTT	CASSLASRGQPQHF
-	TRBJ1-1	15	few	TRBV19	TGTGCCAGTAAGCTGCTAGGGGTCGGGAACACTGAAGCTTTCTTT	CASKLLGVGNTEAFF